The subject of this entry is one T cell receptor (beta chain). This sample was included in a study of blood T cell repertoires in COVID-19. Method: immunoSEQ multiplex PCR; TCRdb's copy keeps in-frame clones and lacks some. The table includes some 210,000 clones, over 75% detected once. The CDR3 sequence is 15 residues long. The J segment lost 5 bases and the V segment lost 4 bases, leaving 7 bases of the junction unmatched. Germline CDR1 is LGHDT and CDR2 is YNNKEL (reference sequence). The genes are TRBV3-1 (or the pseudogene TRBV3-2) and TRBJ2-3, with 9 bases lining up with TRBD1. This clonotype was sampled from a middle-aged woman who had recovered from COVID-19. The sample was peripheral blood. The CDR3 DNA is TGTGCCAGCAGCCCTGCCTGGACAGGGGAAGATACGCAGTATTTT. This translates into CASSPAWTGEDTQYF.